The 21 T cell receptor beta chains below all came from one sample that was sequenced in a study of T cell changes during pregnancy in multiple sclerosis. Sequencing was performed with immunoSEQ multiplex PCR; in TCRdb, only in-frame clones are kept and a portion is missing. The data show tens of thousands of clones, approximately 91% seen once. Material: peripheral blood, obtained in the second trimester of pregnancy. The receptor source for this set is a female donor with multiple sclerosis, enrolled in a pregnancy study.

The chain joins TRBV29-1 to TRBJ1-1; 8 nucleotides align to TRBD1. Germline-derived CDR1 and CDR2 are SQVTM and ANQGSEA. There are 13 residues in the CDR3. V was pared by 7 bases and J by 4 bases, with 8 bases of the junction left unmatched. CDR3 sequence (DNA): TGCAGCGCCCCCAGGGGGCATGGCACTGAAGCTTTCTTT. Translating it yields CSAPRGHGTEAFF.

In DNA, the CDR3 is TGCGCCAGCAGCCCAACTCCCCAACAGGGACCAATCCTCCACTTT. This sequence encodes CASSPTPQQGPILHF. J is TRBJ1-6 and V is TRBV4-1, with a tentative D call TRBD1 (6 bases). The germline gives CDR1 MGHRA, CDR2 YSYEKL. This CDR3 has 15 amino acids. V was pared by 4 bases and J by 15 bases, with 22 bases between.

V gene TRBV13 combines with J gene TRBJ2-3, with D uncertain. V was trimmed by 2 bases and J by 2 bases, leaving 5 bases between them. This CDR3 is built from 13 residues. Germline CDR1 PRHDT, CDR2 FYEKMQ (reference sequence). Here the CDR3 reads CASSLTYTDTQYF. CDR3 DNA sequence: TGTGCCAGCAGCTTAACCTACACAGATACGCAGTATTTT.

The gene calls are TRBV7-9 and TRBJ1-3; possible D gene TRBD1, 5 bases. CDR3 length: 15 amino acids. V gave up 11 bases and J gave up 0 bases, with 17 bases separating them. Germline CDR1 reads SEHNR; CDR2 reads FQNEAQ (reference sequence). The CDR3 nucleotides read TGTGCCTCGAGCCCTCAGGGCGCCTCTGGAAACACCATATATTTT. The encoded protein is CASSPQGASGNTIYF.

The rearrangement joins TRBV2 to TRBJ2-5; D might be TRBD1 (6 bases). CDR1 SNHLY and CDR2 FYNNEI come from the germline V gene. V was clipped by 5 bases and J by 5 bases, with 12 bases between them. CDR3 length: 13 residues. The CDR3 nucleotides are TGTGCCAGCAGTAACAGGGTGCTTGAGACCCAGTACTTC. Translated: CASSNRVLETQYF.

V is TRBV7-8 and J is TRBJ1-5; tentative D call: TRBD1 (6 bases). V was clipped by 4 bases and J by 0 bases, with 10 bases between them. Per the germline V gene, CDR1 is SGHVS and CDR2 is FQNEAQ. This CDR3 is 15 amino acids long. The CDR3 is CASSSGQFSNQPQHF. CDR3 coding DNA: TGTGCCAGCAGCTCCGGACAGTTTAGCAATCAGCCCCAGCATTTT.

The chain uses TRBV7-9 and TRBJ2-2; TRBD1 aligns across 9 bases. The V gene end was trimmed by 4 bases and the J gene end by 7 bases; junction bases not matched to a gene: 10. Germline V gives CDR1 SEHNR, CDR2 FQNEAQ (reference sequence). The CDR3 spans 16 residues. In nucleotides, the CDR3 is TGTGCCAGCAGCTCAAGGGGGACAGGGAGCCACGGGGAGCTGTTTTTT. Amino acids: CASSSRGTGSHGELFF.

J is TRBJ2-5 and V is TRBV7-2; TRBD2 matches 10 bases. Germline V gene sequence: CDR1 SGHTA, CDR2 FQGNSA. V dropped 5 bases and J dropped 4; count of bases not matched to a gene: 7. This CDR3 is 15 amino acids long. The CDR3 reads CASSPQRGGGETQYF. The CDR3 coding sequence is TGTGCCAGCAGCCCGCAGCGGGGGGGCGGAGAGACCCAGTACTTC.

This chain connects TRBV19 to TRBJ1-1; a weak D match, TRBD1 (5 bases). This CDR3 comprises 16 residues. Trimming removed 7 bases at V and 3 bases at J, with 21 bases between. In germline, CDR1 is LNHDA, CDR2 SQIVND (reference sequence). The CDR3 spells CASTGGFFTGYTEAFF. CDR3 sequence (DNA): TGTGCCAGTACTGGGGGGTTTTTTACAGGTTACACTGAAGCTTTCTTT.

The rearrangement joins TRBV28 to TRBJ1-2; 9 bases map to TRBD1. CDR1 MDHEN and CDR2 SYDVKM come from the germline V gene. The CDR3 contains 16 residues. V lost 3 bases, J lost 7 bases, and 12 bases stayed unmatched. This CDR3 is CASSLGQGFLRVGYTF. CDR3 nucleotide sequence: TGTGCCAGCAGTTTGGGACAGGGTTTTCTGAGGGTTGGCTACACCTTC.

V usage is TRBV7-2 and J usage is TRBJ1-1; a weak D match, TRBD1 (6 bases). Germline V CDR1 and CDR2: SGHTA, FQGNSA. CDR3 length equals 14 residues. Trimming took off 5 bases at V and 4 bases at J, with 14 bases between the two ends. The CDR3 nucleotides are TGTGCCAGCAGCCAACAGGGTCAGATCACTGAAGCTTTCTTT. This gives the protein CASSQQGQITEAFF.

The CDR3 coding sequence is TGTGCCAGCAGTGCTGACAGGTCTTATGGCTACACCTTC. Translation gives CASSADRSYGYTF. The V call is TRBV2, the J call TRBJ1-2; perhaps TRBD1 as D (6 bases). The V end was cut by 4 bases, the J end by 5 bases, with 11 bases between. CDR1 is SNHLY and CDR2 is FYNNEI in the germline V gene. The CDR3 covers 13 residues.

The V and J genes are TRBV27 and TRBJ1-6, with D maybe TRBD1 (5 bases). The CDR3 loop spans 16 amino acids. The germline gives CDR1 MNHEY, CDR2 SMNVEV (reference sequence). The V gene lost 5 bases and the J gene lost 3 bases, with 14 bases spanning the gap. The CDR3 loop is CASSRTSSSYNSPLHF. DNA of the CDR3: TGTGCCAGCAGTAGGACATCCTCCAGCTATAATTCACCCCTCCACTTT.

The chain joins TRBV28 to TRBJ1-5, with D possibly matching TRBD1 (5 bases). Germline-derived CDR1 and CDR2 are MDHEN and SYDVKM. Trimming pared 7 bases from V and 2 bases from J, leaving 21 bases between. This CDR3 contains 17 residues. The CDR3 loop reads CASTFFSGGTGNQPQHF. CDR3 nucleotides: TGTGCCAGCACCTTTTTTTCCGGGGGGACGGGCAATCAGCCCCAGCATTTT.

V is TRBV2 and J is TRBJ2-5; 13 bases map to TRBD2. The CDR3 sequence is 12 residues long. From germline, CDR1 is SNHLY and CDR2 FYNNEI. Trimming at V came to 9 bases and at J to 5 bases, leaving 0 bases not matched to a gene. CDR3 DNA: TGTGCCAGGACTAGCGGGGGGGAGACCCAGTACTTC. Its translation: CARTSGGETQYF.

The chain links TRBV27 to TRBJ1-5; tentatively, D is TRBD1 (6 bases). This CDR3 comprises 14 residues. Germline V lookup: CDR1 MNHEY, CDR2 SMNVEV (reference sequence). With 6 bases removed from V and 0 bases from J, the gap between germline ends came to 9 bases. DNA of the CDR3: TGTGCCAGCAGAGGGGGTTTTAGCAATCAGCCCCAGCATTTT. It specifies CASRGGFSNQPQHF.

A remark on this clone: An end of the junction does not agree with germline; a read error may underlie this. CDR3 region: CASSSLTSGGYQETQYF. The CDR3 DNA sequence: TGTGCTAGCAGCTCACTGACTAGCGGGGGGTACCAAGAGACCCAGTACTTC. The chain links TRBV7-7 to TRBJ2-5, with 13 positions matching TRBD2. CDR1 is SSHAT and CDR2 is FNYEAQ in the germline V gene (reference sequence). The CDR3 is 17 amino acids.

V and J are TRBV18 and TRBJ1-2, with a tentative D call TRBD1 (6 bases). The germline CDR1 and CDR2 sequences are KGHSH and LQKENI. V was trimmed by 5 bases and J by 2 bases, leaving 9 bases between them. The CDR3 has 13 amino acids. The CDR3 DNA is TGTGCCAGCTCAGCCGACAGGAACTATGGCTACACCTTC. It translates to CASSADRNYGYTF. Combining the CDR3 with reference TRBV18 and TRBJ1-2 gives the whole variable domain NAGVMQNPRHLVRRRGQEARLRCSPMKGHSHVYWYRQLPEEGLKFMVYLQKENIIDESGMPKERFSAEFPKEGPSILRIQQVVRGDSAAYFCASSADRNYGYTFGSGTRLTVV.

The rearrangement links TRBV5-5 to TRBJ1-4; TRBD1 aligns across 8 bases. Germline V gene lookup returns CDR1 SGHKS and CDR2 YYEKEE (reference sequence). Germline trimming cut 1 base from V and 7 bases from J; bases unmatched to any gene: 3. The CDR3 consists of 14 residues. The CDR3 DNA reads TGTGCCAGCAGCTTGTACAGGGGGACTGAAAAACTGTTTTTT. As protein: CASSLYRGTEKLFF.

The rearrangement uses TRBV5-1 and TRBJ2-1; TRBD1 matches 11 bases. Per germline, CDR1 SGHRS and CDR2 YFSETQ. CDR3 length equals 16 residues. J was trimmed by 5 bases and V by 0 bases; bases with no gene match: 4. CDR3 sequence reads: CASSLGGTGGDNEQFF. CDR3 DNA: TGCGCCAGCAGCTTGGGAGGGACAGGGGGGGACAATGAGCAGTTCTTC.

The chain combines TRBV6-4 with TRBJ2-2; tentative D call: TRBD2 (6 bases). There are 13 residues in the CDR3. V was shortened by 6 bases and J by 6 bases, with 11 bases between the two germline ends. Per the germline V gene, CDR1 is MRHNA and CDR2 is SNTAGT. The CDR3 DNA sequence: TGTGCCAGCAGCGTGACTAGTCCCGGGGAGCTGTTTTTT. This codes for CASSVTSPGELFF.